Presented here are 4 T cell receptor beta chains from one specimen sequenced in a study of blood T cell repertoires in COVID-19. Sequencing used immunoSEQ multiplex PCR; TCRdb keeps in-frame clones, though not all of them. The sample includes tens of thousands of clones, roughly 84% of them seen just once. What was sequenced was peripheral blood. Every receptor here comes from a woman older than 75 with active or convalescent COVID-19.

The rearrangement links TRBV28 to TRBJ2-2; D not certain. The CDR3 is 12 residues long. Germline assignment: CDR1 MDHEN and CDR2 SYDVKM. Deletions cut 9 bases from V and 5 bases from J, with 10 bases between. This chain's CDR3 is CASRLPTGELFF. The CDR3 DNA reads TGTGCCAGTCGTTTACCGACCGGGGAGCTGTTTTTT.

V gene TRBV9 combines with J gene TRBJ2-4, with 8 bases lining up with TRBD2. The CDR3 loop spans 15 amino acids. J lost 7 bases, V lost 2 bases, and 8 bases had no gene match. Germline assignment: CDR1 SGDLS and CDR2 YYNGEE. CDR3 amino acids: CASSVGGGYRNIQYF. CDR3 bases: TGTGCCAGCAGCGTCGGCGGGGGGTATCGGAACATTCAGTACTTC.

The rearrangement uses TRBV2 and TRBJ2-7; tentative D call: TRBD2 (5 bases). Trimming removed 9 bases at V and 4 bases at J, with 16 bases between. Germline CDR1 SNHLY, CDR2 FYNNEI. This CDR3 is built from 13 residues. Here the CDR3 reads CASWLTEAYEQYF. The DNA of the CDR3 is TGTGCCAGTTGGCTGACGGAGGCTTACGAGCAGTACTTC. Looking up the rest from reference TRBV2 and TRBJ2-7 gives the full variable domain: EPEVTQTPSHQVTQMGQEVILRCVPISNHLYFYWYRQILGQKVEFLVSFYNNEISEKSEIFDDQFSVERPDGSNFTLKIRSTKLEDSAMYFCASWLTEAYEQYFGPGTRLTVT.

V gene TRBV16 combines with J gene TRBJ1-5; TRBD1 is a possible D gene (5 bases). The CDR3 sequence is 16 residues long. Germline CDR1 is KGHSY and CDR2 is FQNENV. Trimming removed 1 base at V and 6 bases at J, with 16 bases between. Here the CDR3 DNA reads TGTGCCAGCAGCCAATGGAAGGGGCCCAACCGTCAGCCCCAGCATTTT. Amino acid sequence: CASSQWKGPNRQPQHF.